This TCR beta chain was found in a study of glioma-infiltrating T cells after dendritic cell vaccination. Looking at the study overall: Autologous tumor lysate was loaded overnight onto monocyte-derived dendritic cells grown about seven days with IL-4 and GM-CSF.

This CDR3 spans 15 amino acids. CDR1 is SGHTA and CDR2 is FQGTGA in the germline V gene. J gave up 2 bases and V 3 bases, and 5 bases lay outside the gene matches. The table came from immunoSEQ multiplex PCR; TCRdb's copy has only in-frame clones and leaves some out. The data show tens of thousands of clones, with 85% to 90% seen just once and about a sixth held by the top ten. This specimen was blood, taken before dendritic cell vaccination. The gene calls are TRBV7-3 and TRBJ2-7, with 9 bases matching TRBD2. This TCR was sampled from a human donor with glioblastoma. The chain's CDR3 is CASSFSAGGPYEQYF. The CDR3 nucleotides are TGTGCCAGCAGCTTCTCGGCGGGAGGGCCCTACGAGCAGTACTTC.